The next 14 T cell receptor beta chains were all read from a single sample in a study of blood T cells in healthy people across ages. Combining a sample-barcoded 5' primer with a J-beta primer mix, a second PCR ran for roughly 7 to 12 cycles. TCRdb called the 5' RACE reads again in MiXCR, with one record for every CDR3 protein. The sample records around 1,800,000 distinct CDR3 sequences, around 40% being singletons. Material: blood. These receptors all come from a human donor in good health.

The chain is built from TRBV27 and TRBJ2-1, with 7 bases fitting TRBD2. The CDR3 is 13 residues long. Per germline, CDR1 MNHEY and CDR2 SMNVEV (reference sequence). The trim removed 5 bases at V and 7 bases at J, leaving 5 bases unmatched. The CDR3 coding sequence is TGTGCCAGCAGTGACGAGGGAGGGAATGAGCAGTTCTTC. The encoded protein is CASSDEGGNEQFF.

The V gene is TRBV20-1, the J gene TRBJ1-5; no firm D call. Trimming left V 2 bases short and J 1 base short, with 9 bases between. The CDR3 has 14 amino acids. Per the germline V gene, CDR1 is DFQATT and CDR2 is SNEGSKA (reference sequence). CDR3 in DNA: TGCAGTGCTAGAATTCCGGCGAGCAATCAGCCCCAGCATTTT. Translation gives CSARIPASNQPQHF.

The J gene is TRBJ2-5, the V gene TRBV7-2; 9 bases fit TRBD1. Trimming cost V 5 bases and J 0 bases; bases outside gene matches: 4. This CDR3 is 15 amino acids long. The germline V gene encodes CDR1 SGHTA and CDR2 FQGNSA. CDR3 bases: TGTGCCAGCAGCCACCGGGACAGGGACCAAGAGACCCAGTACTTC. Its translation is CASSHRDRDQETQYF.

The genes are TRBV6-5 and TRBJ2-7; 7 bases align to TRBD1. Germline CDR1 is MNHEY and CDR2 is SVGAGI. V shed 5 bases and J 5 bases; nucleotides not matched to a gene: 12. This CDR3 spans 15 amino acids. As DNA, the CDR3 is TGTGCCAGCAGTCCCCGACAGGGCGGGTTGAACGAGCAGTACTTC. Translation gives CASSPRQGGLNEQYF.

The chain links TRBV4-3 to TRBJ2-1, with TRBD2 matching 11 bases. The CDR3 runs 15 residues. Looked up from germline, CDR1 is LGHNA and CDR2 is YSLEER. V trimming: 1 base; J trimming: 12 bases; junction bases outside the gene matches: 8. The CDR3 sequence: CASSQVGSGGVGQFF. The CDR3, as DNA: TGCGCCAGCAGCCAAGTCGGTAGCGGGGGGGTTGGGCAGTTCTTC.

This clonotype was detected only a few times. V and J are TRBV28 and TRBJ2-3; a possible D gene is TRBD1 (6 bases). Germline CDR1 MDHEN, CDR2 SYDVKM. V dropped 2 bases and J dropped 5 bases, with 20 bases sitting between them. The CDR3 has 17 residues. Written as DNA, the CDR3 is TGTGCCAGCAGTTTAATTGGGGCAGGGGATGATGGAGATACGCAGTATTTT. Amino acids: CASSLIGAGDDGDTQYF. Variable domain in full (rest from reference TRBV28 and TRBJ2-3): DVKVTQSSRYLVKRTGEKVFLECVQDMDHENMFWYRQDPGLGLRLIYFSYDVKMKEKGDIPEGYSVSREKKERFSLILESASTNQTSMYLCASSLIGAGDDGDTQYFGPGTRLTVL.

As regards this clonotype: A much larger clone differs by one base, so this may be a read error. The rearrangement joins TRBV9 to TRBJ2-4; 8 bases are shared with TRBD1. Matching the DNA end better, TRBJ2-7 makes the J call doubtful. The germline V gene has CDR1 SGDLS and CDR2 YYNGEE. The CDR3 extends over 14 amino acids. This CDR3 is CASRVSGQGYEQYF. The CDR3 coding sequence is TGTGCCAGCAGGGTATCCGGACAGGGCTACGAGCAGTACTTC.

The chain recombines TRBV20-1 with TRBJ2-3; 8 nucleotides agree with TRBD1. Germline values: CDR1 DFQATT, CDR2 SNEGSKA (reference sequence). The CDR3 has 14 residues. J was trimmed by 2 bases and V by 3 bases; bases with no gene match: 4. CDR3 sequence: CSASQGAFTDTQYF. In DNA form, the CDR3 reads TGCAGTGCTAGTCAGGGGGCATTCACAGATACGCAGTATTTT.

This clonotype was seen a handful of times. The V gene is TRBV29-1, the J gene TRBJ2-1, with TRBD1 matching 9 bases. CDR1 and CDR2 (germline): SQVTM, ANQGSEA. Trimming at V came to 5 bases and at J to 13 bases, leaving 12 bases not matched to a gene. The CDR3 length is 13 residues. This CDR3 reads CSVQTGGNGPQFF. The CDR3 DNA reads TGCAGCGTTCAGACAGGGGGAAATGGGCCCCAGTTCTTC.

This clonotype was found a few times. DNA for the CDR3: TGTGCCAGTAGGCCGCAACAGGGGATTCAGCCCCAGCATTTT. Protein: CASRPQQGIQPQHF. The chain is built from TRBV19 and TRBJ1-5; 7 bases fit TRBD1. Germline CDR1 reads LNHDA; CDR2 reads SQIVND (reference sequence). This CDR3 is 14 amino acids long. With V trimmed by 6 bases and J by 6 bases, 8 bases remained unmatched.

The V call is TRBV4-1, the J call TRBJ2-5, with D perhaps TRBD1 or TRBD2 (5 bases each). Germline assignment: CDR1 MGHRA and CDR2 YSYEKL. V dropped 1 base and J dropped 5 bases, with 14 bases sitting between them. The CDR3 has 15 residues. The CDR3 region is CASSQVEGREETQYF. Here the CDR3 DNA reads TGCGCCAGCAGCCAAGTCGAGGGGCGCGAGGAGACCCAGTACTTC.

This clonotype was observed a few times. In nucleotides, the CDR3 is TGCGCCAGCACCCGATGGACTAGCCGCACAGATACGCAGTATTTT. Its protein is CASTRWTSRTDTQYF. J is TRBJ2-3 and V is TRBV5-1; TRBD2 matches 8 bases. Germline CDR1 reads SGHRS; CDR2 reads YFSETQ. Trimming took 6 bases from V and 1 from J; bases not matched to a gene: 7. The CDR3 totals 15 residues.

The rearrangement uses TRBV10-3 and TRBJ1-2; 7 positions agree with TRBD1. The CDR3 runs 15 residues. Germline CDR1 ENHRY, CDR2 SYGVKD. J lost 7 bases, V lost 3 bases, and 11 bases had no gene match. CDR3: CAISDNRGGESGYTF. In DNA, the CDR3 is TGTGCCATCAGTGATAACAGGGGAGGCGAAAGTGGCTACACCTTC.

This clonotype has at least ten counts. This chain uses TRBV29-1 with TRBJ2-3; D ambiguous. The germline gives CDR1 SQVTM, CDR2 ANQGSEA. This CDR3 spans 10 amino acids. V gave up 8 bases and J gave up 6 bases, with 9 bases separating them. CDR3 nucleotides: TGCAGCTTTTTTAAGGATACGCAGTATTTT. Its protein product is CSFFKDTQYF.